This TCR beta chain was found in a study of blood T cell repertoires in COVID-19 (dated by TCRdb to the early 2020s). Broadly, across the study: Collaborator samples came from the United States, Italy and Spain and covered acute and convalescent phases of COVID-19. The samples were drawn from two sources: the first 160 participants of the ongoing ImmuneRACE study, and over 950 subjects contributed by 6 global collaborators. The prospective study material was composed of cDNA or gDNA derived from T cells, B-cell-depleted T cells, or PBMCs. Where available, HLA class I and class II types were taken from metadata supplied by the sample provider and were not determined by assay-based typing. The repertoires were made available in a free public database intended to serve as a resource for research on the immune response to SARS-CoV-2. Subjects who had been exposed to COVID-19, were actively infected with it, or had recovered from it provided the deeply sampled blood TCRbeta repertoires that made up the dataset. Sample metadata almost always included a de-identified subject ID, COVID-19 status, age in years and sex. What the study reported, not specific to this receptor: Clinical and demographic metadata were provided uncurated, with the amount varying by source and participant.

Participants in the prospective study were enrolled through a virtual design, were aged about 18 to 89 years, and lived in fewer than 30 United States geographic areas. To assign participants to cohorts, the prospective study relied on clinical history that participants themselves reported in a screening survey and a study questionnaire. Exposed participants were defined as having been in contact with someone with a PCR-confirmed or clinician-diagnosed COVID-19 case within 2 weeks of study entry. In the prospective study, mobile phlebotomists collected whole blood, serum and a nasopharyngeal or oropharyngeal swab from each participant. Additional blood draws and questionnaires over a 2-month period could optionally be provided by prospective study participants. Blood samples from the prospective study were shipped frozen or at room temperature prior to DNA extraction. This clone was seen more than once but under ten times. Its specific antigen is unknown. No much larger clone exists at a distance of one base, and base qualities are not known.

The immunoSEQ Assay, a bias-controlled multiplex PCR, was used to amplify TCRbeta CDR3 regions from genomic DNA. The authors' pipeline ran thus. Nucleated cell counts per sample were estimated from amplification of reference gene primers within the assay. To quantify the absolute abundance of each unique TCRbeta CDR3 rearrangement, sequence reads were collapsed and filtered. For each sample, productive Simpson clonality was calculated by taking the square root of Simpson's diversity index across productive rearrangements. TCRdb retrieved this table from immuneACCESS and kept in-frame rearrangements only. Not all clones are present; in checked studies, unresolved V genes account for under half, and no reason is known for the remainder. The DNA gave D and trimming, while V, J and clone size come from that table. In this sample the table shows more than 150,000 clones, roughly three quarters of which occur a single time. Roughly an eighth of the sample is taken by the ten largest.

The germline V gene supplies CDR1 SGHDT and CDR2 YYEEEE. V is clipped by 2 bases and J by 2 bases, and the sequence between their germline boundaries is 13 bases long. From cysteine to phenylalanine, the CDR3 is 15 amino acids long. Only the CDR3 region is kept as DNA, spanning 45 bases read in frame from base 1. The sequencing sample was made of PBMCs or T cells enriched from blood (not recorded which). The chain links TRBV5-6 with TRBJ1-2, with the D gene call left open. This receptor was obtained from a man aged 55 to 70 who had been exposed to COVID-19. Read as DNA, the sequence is TGTGCCAGCAGCTTAGTTTCAGAAACAAACTATGGCTACACCTTC. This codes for CASSLVSETNYGYTF.